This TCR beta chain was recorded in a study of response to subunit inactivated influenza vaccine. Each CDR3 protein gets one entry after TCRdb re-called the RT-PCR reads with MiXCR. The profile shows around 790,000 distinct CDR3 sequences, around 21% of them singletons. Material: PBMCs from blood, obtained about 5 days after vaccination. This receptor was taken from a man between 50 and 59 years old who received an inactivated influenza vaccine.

DNA of the CDR3: TGTGCCAGCAGCTTATTTTTGGGGCAGCAGAACACCGGGGAGCTGTTTTTT. It is translated as CASSLFLGQQNTGELFF. The chain has TRBV7-9 and TRBJ2-2, with D perhaps matching TRBD1 (5 bases). Trimming left V 2 bases short and J 1 base short, with 14 bases between. There are 17 residues in the CDR3. The V gene's germline CDR1 is SEHNR and CDR2 FQNEAQ (reference sequence).